The 18 T cell receptor beta chains in this list originate from one sample, sequenced in a study of shared T cell receptors in the human thymus. The repertoire was sequenced with immunoSEQ multiplex PCR; TCRdb's copy has only in-frame clones and lacks some. Here the sample spans over 350,000 clones, roughly 94% being singletons. The specimen was thymocytes. Source of these receptors: a human donor.

This chain joins TRBV10-2 and TRBJ2-1, with 14 positions matching TRBD2. The trim removed 3 bases at V and 0 bases at J, leaving 4 bases unmatched. Per the germline V gene, CDR1 is WSHSY and CDR2 is SAAADI. This CDR3 has 18 amino acids. DNA of the CDR3: TGCGCCAGCAGTGACAGCGGGACTAGCGGGAGCTCCTACAATGAGCAGTTCTTC. It codes for CASSDSGTSGSSYNEQFF.

This chain joins TRBV18 and TRBJ2-1; D might be TRBD2 (6 bases). Germline V gene data show CDR1 as KGHSH and CDR2 as LQKENI. This CDR3 region has 13 residues. The V end was cut by 0 bases, the J end by 8 bases, with 8 bases between. As DNA, the CDR3 is TGTGCCAGCTCACCACCGGAGGGACATGAGCAGTTCTTC. Its translation is CASSPPEGHEQFF.

The CDR3 region has the DNA TGTGCCAGCAGTGAACCGTCGACAGGGGGTACCGGGGAGCTGTTTTTT. Amino acids: CASSEPSTGGTGELFF. This chain uses TRBV2 with TRBJ2-2; 9 bases align to TRBD1. From germline, CDR1 is SNHLY and CDR2 FYNNEI. Germline trimming cut 2 bases from V and 5 bases from J; bases unmatched to any gene: 6. The length of the CDR3 is 16 residues.

The V call is TRBV11-2, the J call TRBJ2-2; TRBD2 agrees at 12 bases. Per the germline V gene, CDR1 is SGHAT and CDR2 is FQNNGV. The V segment lost 4 bases and the J segment 6 bases; nucleotides outside the gene matches: 6. This CDR3 region has 16 residues. The CDR3 loop reads CASSSYLAGGAGELFF. Written as DNA, the CDR3 is TGTGCCAGCAGCTCGTATCTAGCGGGAGGGGCCGGGGAGCTGTTTTTT.

The V call is TRBV7-2, the J call TRBJ2-3, with 11 bases fitting TRBD2. Per the germline V gene, CDR1 is SGHTA and CDR2 is FQGNSA. The V gene end was trimmed by 3 bases and the J gene end by 2 bases; junction bases not matched to a gene: 10. This CDR3 is built from 18 residues. In nucleotides, the CDR3 is TGTGCCAGCAGCTTGGGGACTAGCGGAGGGGGGGTCACAGATACGCAGTATTTT. Its translation is CASSLGTSGGGVTDTQYF.

The rearrangement uses TRBV10-3 and TRBJ2-1; TRBD2 matches 7 bases. Trimming cost V 0 bases and J 0 bases; bases outside gene matches: 17. CDR1 ENHRY and CDR2 SYGVKD come from the germline V gene. This CDR3 is 21 amino acids long. CDR3 DNA sequence: TGTGCCATCAGTGAGTCGAAGTGTGTGAGCGGGAACCAAATCTCCTACAATGAGCAGTTCTTC. Its protein is CAISESKCVSGNQISYNEQFF.

The chain employs TRBV6-5 and TRBJ2-1; D is possibly TRBD1 (6 bases). Germline V lookup: CDR1 MNHEY, CDR2 SVGAGI. The CDR3 runs to 13 residues. Trimming pared 5 bases from V and 6 bases from J, leaving 11 bases between. The CDR3 is CASSQQGCNEQFF. For the CDR3, the DNA is TGTGCCAGCAGTCAACAGGGATGCAATGAGCAGTTCTTC.

The J gene is TRBJ2-1, the V gene TRBV5-1, with unresolved D. CDR1 is SGHRS and CDR2 is YFSETQ in the germline V gene. This CDR3 is built from 11 residues. Trimming removed 7 bases at V and 6 bases at J, with 8 bases between. CDR3 nucleotide sequence: TGCGCCAGCCGCAGCCTCAATGAGCAGTTCTTC. Translating gives CASRSLNEQFF. Based on the CDR3 plus reference TRBV5-1 and TRBJ2-1, the full variable domain is KAGVTQTPRYLIKTRGQQVTLSCSPISGHRSVSWYQQTPGQGLQFLFEYFSETQRNKGNFPGRFSGRQFSNSRSEMNVSTLELGDSALYLCASRSLNEQFFGPGTRLTVL.

The chain links TRBV27 to TRBJ2-1, with 10 nucleotides matching TRBD2. V shed 6 bases, J shed 7 bases, and the junction held 15 bases outside the gene matches. There are 17 residues in the CDR3. Germline V gene lookup returns CDR1 MNHEY and CDR2 SMNVEV (reference sequence). CDR3 in amino acids: CASRVNVGSGRKNEQFF. As DNA, the CDR3 is TGTGCCAGCAGGGTCAACGTTGGTAGCGGGAGGAAGAATGAGCAGTTCTTC.

This chain connects TRBV20-1 to TRBJ2-1; D is unclear. The germline V gene has CDR1 DFQATT and CDR2 SNEGSKA (reference sequence). With 5 bases removed from V and 16 bases from J, the gap between germline ends came to 12 bases. The CDR3 runs 9 residues. CDR3 DNA: TGCAGTGCTCGACGGTTGAACTTCTTC. Encoded protein: CSARRLNFF.

J is TRBJ2-3 and V is TRBV4-3; 11 bases align to TRBD2. The V and J ends lost 2 bases and 5 bases, in that order; junction bases with no gene match: 15. This CDR3 spans 19 amino acids. The germline V gene has CDR1 LGHNA and CDR2 YSLEER. CDR3 nucleotide sequence: TGCGCCAGCAGCCAACTACAGGCGGTGGGACTAGCGGCTGGAGATACGCAGTATTTT. Translated, it gives CASSQLQAVGLAAGDTQYF.

The chain employs TRBV6-1 and TRBJ2-3, with 9 bases aligning to TRBD2. V shed 8 bases, J shed 4 bases, and the junction held 10 bases outside the gene matches. The CDR3 covers 15 residues. Per the germline V gene, CDR1 is MNHNS and CDR2 is SASEGT. DNA of the CDR3: TGTGCCAGCTGGTGCGGGAGGGCCGGGTCAGATACGCAGTATTTT. This codes for CASWCGRAGSDTQYF.

This chain joins TRBV28 and TRBJ1-4, with D maybe TRBD1 (6 bases). V was trimmed by 5 bases and J by 14 bases, leaving 15 bases between them. This CDR3 spans 12 amino acids. CDR1 is MDHEN and CDR2 is SYDVKM in the germline V gene. CDR3 sequence (DNA): TGTGCCAGCAGTCGACAGGTCGGTGCCCTGTTTTTT. Translation: CASSRQVGALFF. Filled out from reference TRBV28 and TRBJ1-4, the complete variable domain reads DVKVTQSSRYLVKRTGEKVFLECVQDMDHENMFWYRQDPGLGLRLIYFSYDVKMKEKGDIPEGYSVSREKKERFSLILESASTNQTSMYLCASSRQVGALFFGSGTQLSVL.

The chain recombines TRBV7-3 with TRBJ2-5; no firm D call. Germline CDR1 and CDR2: SGHTA and FQGTGA. V was clipped by 5 bases and J by 2 bases, with 21 bases between them. CDR3 length equals 17 residues. This chain's CDR3 is CASSHLYSANEQETQYF. The DNA for the CDR3 is TGTGCCAGCAGCCACCTATACTCAGCTAACGAACAAGAGACCCAGTACTTC. Full variable domain (rest looked up from reference TRBV7-3 and TRBJ2-5): GAGVSQTPSNKVTEKGKYVELRCDPISGHTALYWYRQSLGQGPEFLIYFQGTGAADDSGLPNDRFFAVRPEGSVSTLKIQRTERGDSAVYLCASSHLYSANEQETQYFGPGTRLLVL.

This clone has only one observation. The J gene is TRBJ1-2, the V gene TRBV6-6, with D perhaps TRBD1 (5 bases). Trimming took 2 bases from V and 4 from J, leaving 14 bases between them. Germline V lookup: CDR1 MNHNY, CDR2 SVGAGI (reference sequence). The CDR3 runs 15 residues. CDR3 region: CASSYGGAGFYGYTF. The CDR3 DNA reads TGTGCCAGCAGTTACGGGGGAGCAGGTTTCTATGGCTACACCTTC.

The chain has TRBV19 and TRBJ2-3; TRBD2 matches at 8 bases. Germline loops: CDR1 LNHDA, CDR2 SQIVND (reference sequence). The CDR3 covers 16 residues. V dropped 8 bases and J dropped 2; count of bases not matched to a gene: 12. The CDR3 DNA reads as TGTGCCAGTGGGTCTAGCGGGTTTGAGTTCACAGATACGCAGTATTTT. It yields the protein CASGSSGFEFTDTQYF.

The V gene is TRBV7-8, the J gene TRBJ1-1; a weak D match, TRBD1 (6 bases). Trimming pared 0 bases from V and 4 bases from J, leaving 18 bases between. Germline CDR1 SGHVS, CDR2 FQNEAQ. The CDR3 is 17 amino acids. CDR3 bases: TGTGCCAGCAGCTTAGCCCGACAGGAAATCGTCGTCACTGAAGCTTTCTTT. Translated, it gives CASSLARQEIVVTEAFF.

The chain couples TRBV7-9 to TRBJ2-5; 9 bases align to TRBD1. CDR3 length equals 15 residues. Per the germline V gene, CDR1 is SEHNR and CDR2 is FQNEAQ (reference sequence). The ends lost 5 bases at V and 4 bases at J; junction bases unmatched: 8. Written as DNA, the CDR3 is TGTGCCAGCAGCCCCACAGGGGGCGCCCGAGAGACCCAGTACTTC. Translated, it gives CASSPTGGARETQYF.